This entry concerns a single TCR beta chain. Using immunoSEQ multiplex PCR, the repertoire was profiled, and TCRdb retains in-frame clones only, with some absent. The sample holds about 2 million clones, about 95% seen once. This specimen comes from a study of shared clonotypes between healthy human individuals. CD45RO-negative CD8 cells positively selected for CCR7 made up the naive population, which excluded terminally differentiated effector memory CD45RA+ cells. The CDR3 has 14 residues. The trim removed 5 bases at V and 10 bases at J, leaving 11 bases unmatched. Germline V gives CDR1 MGHDK, CDR2 SYGVNS.

The gene calls are TRBV25-1 and TRBJ2-1; 7 positions match TRBD1. The sequencing sample was made of naive CD8+ T cells sorted from blood. This clonotype was sampled from a man between 18 and 35 years old in good health. The chain's CDR3 is CASSSNPYRGEQFF. CDR3 DNA sequence: TGTGCCAGCAGTTCCAACCCATACAGGGGCGAGCAGTTCTTC.